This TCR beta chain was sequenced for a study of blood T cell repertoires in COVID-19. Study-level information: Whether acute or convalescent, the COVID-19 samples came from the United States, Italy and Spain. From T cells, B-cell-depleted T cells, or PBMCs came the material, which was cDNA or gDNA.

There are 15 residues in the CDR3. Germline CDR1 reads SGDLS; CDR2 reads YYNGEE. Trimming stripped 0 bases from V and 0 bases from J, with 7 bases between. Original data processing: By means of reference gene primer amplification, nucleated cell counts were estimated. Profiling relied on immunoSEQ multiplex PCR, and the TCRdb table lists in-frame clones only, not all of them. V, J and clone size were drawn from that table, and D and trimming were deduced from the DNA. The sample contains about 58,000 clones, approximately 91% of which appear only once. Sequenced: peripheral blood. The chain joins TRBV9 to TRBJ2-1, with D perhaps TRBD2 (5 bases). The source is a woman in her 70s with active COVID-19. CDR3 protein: CASSVAGNSYNEQFF. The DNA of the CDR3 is TGTGCCAGCAGCGTAGCGGGGAACTCCTACAATGAGCAGTTCTTC.